The present TCR beta chain was sequenced within a study of T cells in Graves' hyperthyroidism and ophthalmopathy. Template material for amplifying TCR beta CDR3 regions consisted of RNA transcripts. HTBI primers drove first-round RT-PCR of the TCR CDR3. A single record per CDR3 protein comes from TCRdb applying MiXCR to the multiplex PCR reads. The table includes some 300,000 distinct CDR3 sequences, roughly a fifth detected once. General observations from the study: A model built on 13 V-J features separated ophthalmopathy from stable hyperthyroidism. Blood held most thyroid clonotypes expanded above 0.001 frequency.

As regards this clonotype: Its antigen is unknown.

The CDR3 has 13 amino acids. CDR1 is LNHDA and CDR2 is SQIVND in the germline V gene (reference sequence). Trimming pared 3 bases from V and 5 bases from J, leaving 8 bases between. For the diagnoses, clinical symptoms, serum thyroxine and TRAb, thyroid ultrasound and orbital computed tomography were used. The clonotype comes from a man between 50 and 59 years old with Graves' ophthalmopathy. The chain recombines TRBV19 with TRBJ2-1; D is unresolved. The sequencing input was blood. The CDR3 region is CASSIGRNNEQFF. The CDR3 nucleotides read TGTGCCAGTAGTATCGGCAGGAACAATGAGCAGTTCTTC.